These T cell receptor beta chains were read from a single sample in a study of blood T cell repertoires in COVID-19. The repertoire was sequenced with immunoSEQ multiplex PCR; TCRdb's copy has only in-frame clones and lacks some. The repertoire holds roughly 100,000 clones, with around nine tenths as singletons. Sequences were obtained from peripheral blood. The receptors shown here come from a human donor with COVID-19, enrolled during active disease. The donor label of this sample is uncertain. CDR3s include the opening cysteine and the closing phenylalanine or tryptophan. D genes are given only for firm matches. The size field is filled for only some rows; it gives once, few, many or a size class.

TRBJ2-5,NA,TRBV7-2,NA,CASSSTRQWGETQYF,TGTGCCAGCAGCTCAACGCGACAGTGGGGAGAGACCCAGTACTTC
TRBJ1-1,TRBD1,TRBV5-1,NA,CASSGTGYQNTEAFF,TGCGCCAGCAGCGGGACAGGTTACCAGAACACTGAAGCTTTCTTT
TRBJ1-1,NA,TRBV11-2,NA,CASSAWEGTEAFF,TGTGCCAGCAGCGCGTGGGAGGGGACTGAAGCTTTCTTT
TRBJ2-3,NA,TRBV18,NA,CASSSGQRPDTQYF,TGTGCCAGCTCATCAGGACAGCGCCCAGATACGCAGTATTTT
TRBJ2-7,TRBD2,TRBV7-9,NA,CASSSRASGGSYEQYF,TGTGCCAGCAGCTCTCGGGCTAGCGGGGGTTCCTACGAGCAGTACTTC
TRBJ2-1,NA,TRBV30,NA,CAWSSSSVNEQFF,TGTGCCTGGAGTTCCTCTAGCGTAAATGAGCAGTTCTTC
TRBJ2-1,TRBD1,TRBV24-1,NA,CATMNPGQGSDEQFF,TGTGCCACCATGAATCCGGGACAGGGTTCGGATGAGCAGTTCTTC
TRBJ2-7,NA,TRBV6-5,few,CASSPRGYEQYF,TGTGCCAGCAGTCCCCGGGGCTACGAGCAGTACTTC
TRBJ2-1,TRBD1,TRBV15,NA,CATSRGTGGYNEQFF,TGTGCCACCAGCAGAGGGACAGGGGGCTACAATGAGCAGTTCTTC
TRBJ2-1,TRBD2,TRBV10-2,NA,CASSELLAGGEQFF,TGCGCCAGCAGTGAACTACTAGCGGGGGGCGAGCAGTTCTTC
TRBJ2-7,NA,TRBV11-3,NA,CASSLDSGDDEQYF,TGTGCCAGCAGCTTAGATTCAGGGGACGACGAGCAGTACTTC
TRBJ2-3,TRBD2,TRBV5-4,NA,CASSWTSGGDTDTQYF,TGTGCCAGCAGCTGGACTAGCGGGGGAGACACAGATACGCAGTATTTT
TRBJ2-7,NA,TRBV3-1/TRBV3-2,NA,CASNGDTYEQYF,TGTGCCAGCAACGGGGATACCTACGAGCAGTACTTC
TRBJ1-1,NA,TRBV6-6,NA,CASSYQGGDTEAFF,TGTGCCAGCAGTTACCAGGGCGGAGACACTGAAGCTTTCTTT
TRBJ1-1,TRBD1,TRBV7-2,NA,CASSLGDRKNTEAFF,TGTGCCAGCAGCTTGGGGGACAGAAAGAACACTGAAGCTTTCTTT
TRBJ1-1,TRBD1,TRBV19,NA,CASNPGTGADTEAFF,TGTGCCAGTAATCCCGGGACAGGGGCGGACACTGAAGCTTTCTTT
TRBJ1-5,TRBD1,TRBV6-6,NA,CASSWTGSNQPQHF,TGTGCCAGCAGTTGGACAGGGTCCAATCAGCCCCAGCATTTT
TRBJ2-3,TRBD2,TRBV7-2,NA,CASSSRAGGTDTQYF,TGTGCCAGCAGCTCCAGAGCGGGGGGCACAGATACGCAGTATTTT
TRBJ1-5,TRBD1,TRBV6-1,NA,CASSEFSTGDVGPQHF,TGTGCCAGCAGTGAATTTTCTACAGGGGACGTTGGGCCCCAGCATTTT
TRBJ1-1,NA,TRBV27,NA,CASSSGGRNTEAFF,TGTGCCAGCAGTTCTGGGGGCAGGAACACTGAAGCTTTCTTT
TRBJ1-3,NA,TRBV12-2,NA,CARPRSTLDPLTNTIYF,TGTGCAAGACCCCGGAGTACGTTGGATCCGCTGACAAACACCATATATTTT
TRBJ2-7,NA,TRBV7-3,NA,CASSLNRDGTYEQYF,TGTGCCAGCAGCTTAAACAGGGACGGTACCTACGAGCAGTACTTC
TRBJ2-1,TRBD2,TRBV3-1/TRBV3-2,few,CASSQIFSGTSGDKQFF,TGTGCCAGCAGCCAGATCTTTTCCGGGACTAGCGGGGACAAACAGTTCTTC
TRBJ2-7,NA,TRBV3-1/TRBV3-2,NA,CASSQGPGDSYEQYF,TGTGCCAGCAGCCAAGGACCGGGTGACTCCTACGAGCAGTACTTC
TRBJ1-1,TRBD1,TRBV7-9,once,CASSLARGRHTEAFF,TGTGCCAGCAGCTTGGCCAGGGGGAGGCACACTGAAGCTTTCTTT
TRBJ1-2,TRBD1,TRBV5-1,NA,CASSLAGQGYFNYGYTF,TGCGCCAGCAGCTTGGCCGGACAGGGGTATTTTAACTATGGCTACACCTTC
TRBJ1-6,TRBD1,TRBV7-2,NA,CASSASGGSPLHF,TGTGCCAGCAGTGCCTCAGGGGGCTCACCCCTCCACTTT
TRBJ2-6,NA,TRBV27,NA,CASSLNGGRFSGANVLTF,TGTGCCAGCAGTTTAAATGGAGGACGGTTCTCTGGGGCCAACGTCCTGACTTTC
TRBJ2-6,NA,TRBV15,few,CATSRERTGRGILTF,TGTGCCACCAGCAGAGAGCGGACAGGCCGGGGGATCCTGACTTTC
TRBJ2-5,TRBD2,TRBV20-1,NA,CSASEAREGGGETQYF,TGCAGTGCTAGTGAGGCGCGGGAGGGCGGAGGAGAGACCCAGTACTTC
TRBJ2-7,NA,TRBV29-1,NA,CSVEMPSEGGDGLYEQYF,TGCAGCGTTGAAATGCCGTCGGAGGGCGGGGACGGCCTCTACGAGCAGTACTTC
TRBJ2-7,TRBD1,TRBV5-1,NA,CASSVTGQGTYEQYF,TGCGCCAGCAGCGTAACGGGACAGGGCACCTACGAGCAGTACTTC
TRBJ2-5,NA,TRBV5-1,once,CASSLDRQETQYF,TGCGCCAGCAGCCTCGACAGACAAGAGACCCAGTACTTC
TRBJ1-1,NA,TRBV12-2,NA,CASRLGSRRGAFF,TGTGCAAGTCGCTTAGGTTCGAGAAGGGGAGCTTTCTTT
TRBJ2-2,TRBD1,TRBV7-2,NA,CASSLEGTASTGELFF,TGTGCCAGCAGCTTAGAGGGGACAGCGAGCACCGGGGAGCTGTTTTTT
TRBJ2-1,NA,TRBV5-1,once,CASSLDGPDNNEQFF,TGCGCCAGCAGCTTGGACGGACCGGACAACAATGAGCAGTTCTTC
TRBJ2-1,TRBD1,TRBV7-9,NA,CASSSTGAGWNEQFF,TGTGCCAGCAGTTCGACAGGGGCTGGGTGGAATGAGCAGTTCTTC
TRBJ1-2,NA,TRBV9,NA,CASSPGWGGYTF,TGTGCCAGCAGCCCAGGGTGGGGAGGCTACACCTTC
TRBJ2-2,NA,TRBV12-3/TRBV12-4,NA,CASRFTGTRLFF,TGTGCCAGCAGGTTTACAGGGACGAGGCTGTTTTTT
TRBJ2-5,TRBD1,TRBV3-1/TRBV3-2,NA,CASSPYRGQQETQYF,TGTGCCAGCAGCCCCTACAGGGGACAACAAGAGACCCAGTACTTC
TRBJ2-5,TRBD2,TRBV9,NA,CASSVALAGGETQYF,TGTGCCAGCAGCGTAGCCTTAGCGGGGGGGGAGACCCAGTACTTC
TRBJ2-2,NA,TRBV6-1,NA,CASSEAVLSNTGELFF,TGTGCCAGCAGTGAAGCCGTACTCTCGAACACCGGGGAGCTGTTTTTT
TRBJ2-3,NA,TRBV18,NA,CASSPLVGDSTDTQYF,TGTGCCAGCTCACCACTTGTAGGGGATAGCACAGATACGCAGTATTTT
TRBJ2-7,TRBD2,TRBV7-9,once,CASSLGSFGGRSHEQYF,TGTGCCAGCAGCTTAGGGTCGTTCGGCGGGAGGTCCCACGAGCAGTACTTC
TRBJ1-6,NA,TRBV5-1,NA,CASSLAQRGYSPLHF,TGCGCCAGCAGCTTGGCCCAAAGGGGCTATTCACCCCTCCACTTT
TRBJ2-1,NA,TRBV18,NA,CASSPGTGSYNEQFF,TGTGCCAGCTCACCCGGGACTGGATCCTACAATGAGCAGTTCTTC
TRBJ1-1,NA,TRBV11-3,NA,CASSLGIEAFF,TGTGCCAGCAGCTTAGGTATTGAAGCTTTCTTT
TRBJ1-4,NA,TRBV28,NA,CASSSQQDNEKLFF,TGTGCCAGCAGTTCGCAACAGGATAATGAAAAACTGTTTTTT
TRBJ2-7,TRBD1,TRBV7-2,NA,CASSKAGTVSYEQYF,TGTGCCAGCAGCAAAGCCGGGACAGTCTCCTACGAGCAGTACTTC
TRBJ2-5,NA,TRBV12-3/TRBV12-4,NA,CASNRGQETQYF,TGTGCCAGCAATCGAGGACAAGAGACCCAGTACTTC